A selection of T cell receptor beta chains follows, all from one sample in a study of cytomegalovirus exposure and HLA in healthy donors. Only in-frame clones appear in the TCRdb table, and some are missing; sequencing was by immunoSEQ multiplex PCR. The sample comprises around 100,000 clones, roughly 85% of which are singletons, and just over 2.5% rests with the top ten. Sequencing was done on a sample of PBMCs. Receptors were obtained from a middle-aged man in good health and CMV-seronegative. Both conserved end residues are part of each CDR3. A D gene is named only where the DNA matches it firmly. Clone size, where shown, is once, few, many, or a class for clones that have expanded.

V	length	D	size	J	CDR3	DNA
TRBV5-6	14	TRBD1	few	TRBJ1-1	CASSSGTANTEAFF	TGTGCCAGCAGCTCCGGGACAGCGAACACTGAAGCTTTCTTT
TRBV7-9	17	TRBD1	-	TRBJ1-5	CASSLHTGTGYNQPQHF	TGTGCCAGCAGCTTACACACCGGGACAGGGTACAATCAGCCCCAGCATTTT
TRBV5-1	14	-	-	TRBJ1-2	CASTSFEGDYGYTF	TGCGCCAGCACGTCTTTTGAAGGGGACTATGGCTACACCTTC
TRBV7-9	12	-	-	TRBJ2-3	CASSASTDTQYF	TGTGCCAGCAGCGCGAGCACAGATACGCAGTATTTT
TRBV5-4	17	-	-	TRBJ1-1	CASSLPNTGSMNTEAFF	TGTGCCAGCAGCCTCCCTAATACAGGGAGCATGAACACTGAAGCTTTCTTT
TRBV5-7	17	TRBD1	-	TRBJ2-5	CASSSQGARQGQETQYF	TGTGCCAGCAGCTCACAGGGGGCGCGGCAAGGCCAAGAGACCCAGTACTTC
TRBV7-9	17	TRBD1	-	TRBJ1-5	CASSPIGQGASNQPQHF	TGTGCCAGCAGCCCCATAGGACAGGGGGCGAGCAATCAGCCCCAGCATTTT
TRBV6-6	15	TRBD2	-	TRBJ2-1	CASSFSGTSGSEQFF	TGTGCCAGCAGTTTCTCCGGGACAAGCGGGAGTGAGCAGTTCTTC
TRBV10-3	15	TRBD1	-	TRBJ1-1	CAITRTGEVNTEAFF	TGTGCCATCACCCGGACAGGGGAGGTAAACACTGAAGCTTTCTTT
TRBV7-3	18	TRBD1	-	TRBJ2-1	CASSLVPRSGQGYNEQFF	TGTGCCAGCAGCTTAGTACCGCGGTCGGGACAGGGTTACAATGAGCAGTTCTTC
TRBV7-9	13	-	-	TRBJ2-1	CASRDGTYNEQFF	TGTGCCAGCCGCGACGGGACCTACAATGAGCAGTTCTTC
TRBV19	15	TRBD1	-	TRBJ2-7	CASSATGTGAYEQYF	TGTGCCAGTAGTGCCACCGGGACAGGGGCGTACGAGCAGTACTTC
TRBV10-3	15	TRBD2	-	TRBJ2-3	CAISESGGSTDTQYF	TGTGCCATCAGTGAGTCCGGGGGGAGCACAGATACGCAGTATTTT
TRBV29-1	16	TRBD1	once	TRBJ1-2	CSVPGWDSKNNYGYTF	TGCAGCGTCCCTGGGTGGGACAGCAAAAATAACTATGGCTACACCTTC
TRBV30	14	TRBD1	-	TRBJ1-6	CAWSPGTGNSPLHF	TGTGCCTGGAGTCCCGGGACAGGGAATTCACCCCTCCACTTT
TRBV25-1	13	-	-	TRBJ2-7	CASSDQGTYEQYF	TGTGCCAGCAGTGATCAGGGTACGTACGAGCAGTACTTC
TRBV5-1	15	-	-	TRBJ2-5	CASSLGSGDQETQYF	TGCGCCAGCAGCCTTGGGTCGGGGGACCAAGAGACCCAGTACTTC
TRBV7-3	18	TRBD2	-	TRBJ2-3	CASSLTSRTSGVTDTQYF	TGTGCCAGCAGCTTAACTTCCCGGACTAGCGGGGTCACAGATACGCAGTATTTT
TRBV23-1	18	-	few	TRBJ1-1	CASSQSDGERRIHTEAFF	TGCGCCAGCAGTCAATCCGACGGTGAACGGAGGATCCACACTGAAGCTTTCTTT
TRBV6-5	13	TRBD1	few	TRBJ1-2	CASTFTGGFGYTF	TGTGCCAGCACTTTTACAGGGGGTTTTGGCTACACCTTC
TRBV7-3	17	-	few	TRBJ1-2	CASRRFRGTLNLAGYTF	TGTGCCAGCAGAAGATTTCGGGGGACCTTAAACCTTGCTGGCTACACCTTC
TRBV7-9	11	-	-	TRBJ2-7	CASSPLYEQYF	TGTGCCAGCAGCCCCCTCTACGAGCAGTACTTC
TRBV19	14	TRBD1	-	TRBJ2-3	CATRPGGRTDTQYF	TGTGCCACCCGCCCAGGGGGTCGGACAGATACGCAGTATTTT
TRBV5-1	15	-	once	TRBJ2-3	CASSFRDTGTDTQYF	TGCGCCAGCAGCTTCCGGGACACTGGCACAGATACGCAGTATTTT
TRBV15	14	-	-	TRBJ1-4	CATSRDQANEKLFF	TGTGCCACCAGCAGAGATCAGGCTAATGAAAAACTGTTTTTT
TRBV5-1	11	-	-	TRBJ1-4	CASRRERELFF	TGCGCCAGCAGGCGGGAGAGAGAACTGTTTTTT
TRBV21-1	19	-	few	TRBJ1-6	CASSLFCPRVAYYNSPLHF	TGTGCCAGCAGCCTTTTTTGCCCCCGGGTTGCGTACTATAATTCACCCCTCCACTTT
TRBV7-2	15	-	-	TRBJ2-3	CASSFSGEVTDTQYF	TGTGCCAGCAGCTTTTCGGGGGAGGTGACAGATACGCAGTATTTT
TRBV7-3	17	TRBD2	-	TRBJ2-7	CASSLIERTSGSYEQYF	TGTGCCAGCAGCTTAATCGAAAGGACTAGCGGATCCTACGAGCAGTACTTC
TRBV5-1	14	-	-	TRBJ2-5	CASSPQMLPTEQYF	TGCGCCAGCAGCCCGCAAATGCTTCCTACGGAGCAGTACTTC